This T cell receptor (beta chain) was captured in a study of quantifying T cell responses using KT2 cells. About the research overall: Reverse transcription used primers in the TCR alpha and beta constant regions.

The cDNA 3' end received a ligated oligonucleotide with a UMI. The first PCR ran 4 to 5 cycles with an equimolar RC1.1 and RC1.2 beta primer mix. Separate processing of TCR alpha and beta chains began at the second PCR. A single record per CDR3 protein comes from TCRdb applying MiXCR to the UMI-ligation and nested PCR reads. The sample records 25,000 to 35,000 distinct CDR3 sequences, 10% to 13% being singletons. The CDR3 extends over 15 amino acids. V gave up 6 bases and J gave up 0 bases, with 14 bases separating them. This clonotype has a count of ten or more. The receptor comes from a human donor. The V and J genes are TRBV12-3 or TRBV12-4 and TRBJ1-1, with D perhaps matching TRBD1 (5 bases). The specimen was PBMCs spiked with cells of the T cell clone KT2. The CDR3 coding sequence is TGTGCCAGCAGCTCCGGACAATCCATGAACACTGAAGCTTTCTTT. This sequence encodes CASSSGQSMNTEAFF.